A single sample gave rise to the 8 T cell receptor beta chains below, sequenced in a study of cytomegalovirus exposure and HLA in healthy donors. Researchers ran the PCR with 60 Vbeta and 13 Jbeta primers. The repertoire was sequenced with immunoSEQ multiplex PCR; TCRdb's copy has only in-frame clones and lacks some. The sample has about 140,000 clones; approximately 80% are singletons. Sequenced material: PBMCs. The receptor source for this set is a woman aged 40-49 years in good health and CMV-seronegative.

The gene calls are TRBV4-2 and TRBJ2-3; D is unclear. V was clipped by 2 bases and J by 1 base, with 10 bases between them. Germline CDR1 is LGHNA and CDR2 is YNFKEQ. The CDR3 is 15 amino acids. The CDR3 region is CASSQLRSGTDTQYF. The CDR3 coding sequence is TGTGCCAGCAGCCAACTCCGTTCTGGCACAGATACGCAGTATTTT.

This chain joins TRBV5-4 and TRBJ1-2; D gene ambiguous. Germline CDR1 is SGHNT and CDR2 is YYREEE (reference sequence). This CDR3 is 13 amino acids long. The V gene lost 4 bases and the J gene lost 8 bases, with 15 bases spanning the gap. CDR3 coding DNA: TGTGCCAGCAGCCCGCCCGGGTTCCAAGGCTACACCTTC. Its protein is CASSPPGFQGYTF.

V usage is TRBV30 and J usage is TRBJ1-3; 11 nucleotides match TRBD1. J gave up 8 bases and V 0 bases, and 6 bases lay outside the gene matches. CDR1 GTSNPN and CDR2 SVGIG come from the germline V gene (reference sequence). The CDR3 contains 15 residues. The CDR3 is CAWSVRTGGAYTIYF. The DNA for the CDR3 is TGTGCCTGGAGTGTCCGGACAGGGGGCGCTTACACCATATATTTT. The whole variable domain, filled in from reference TRBV30 and TRBJ1-3, reads SQTIHQWPATLVQPVGSPLSLECTVEGTSNPNLYWYRQAAGRGLQLLFYSVGIGQISSEVPQNLSASRPQDRQFILSSKKLLLSDSGFYLCAWSVRTGGAYTIYFGEGSWLTVV.

The rearrangement links TRBV5-1 to TRBJ2-1, with 7 bases fitting TRBD1. The CDR3 totals 14 residues. Germline CDR1 reads SGHRS; CDR2 reads YFSETQ. After removal of 5 bases from V and 8 bases from J, the junction contained 10 bases not matched to a gene. Here the CDR3 reads CASRDRAIGHEQFF. The CDR3 coding sequence is TGCGCCAGCAGAGACAGGGCCATCGGCCATGAGCAGTTCTTC.

This clone occurred once. This specimen includes other DNA sequences encoding the same CDR3. The rearrangement joins TRBV28 to TRBJ1-1; D is perhaps TRBD1 (6 bases). The germline V gene encodes CDR1 MDHEN and CDR2 SYDVKM. The CDR3 has 15 amino acids. Trimming left V 5 bases short and J 1 base short, with 14 bases between. The CDR3 loop is CASSPWTAQNTEAFF. CDR3 DNA sequence: TGTGCCAGCAGTCCGTGGACAGCGCAGAACACTGAAGCTTTCTTT.

V usage is TRBV7-8 and J usage is TRBJ1-5; D unresolved. Germline V gene sequence: CDR1 SGHVS, CDR2 FQNEAQ. There are 13 residues in the CDR3. The V end was cut by 1 base, the J end by 4 bases, with 5 bases between. The CDR3 sequence is CASSLVNNQPQHF. The CDR3 bases are TGTGCCAGCAGCTTAGTCAATAATCAGCCCCAGCATTTT.

V and J are TRBV29-1 and TRBJ1-1; 7 nucleotides agree with TRBD1. The CDR3 runs 13 residues. The V and J ends lost 4 bases and 5 bases, in that order; junction bases with no gene match: 7. From germline, CDR1 is SQVTM and CDR2 ANQGSEA. DNA of the CDR3: TGCAGCGTTGTTATACAGGGGAATACTGAAGCTTTCTTT. Translation: CSVVIQGNTEAFF.

The chain combines TRBV4-2 with TRBJ1-5; 9 bases line up with TRBD1. This CDR3 has 16 amino acids. Germline CDR1 is LGHNA and CDR2 is YNFKEQ. V was pared by 0 bases and J by 8 bases, with 8 bases of the junction left unmatched. The CDR3 here is CASSQDPGQGREPQHF. As DNA, the CDR3 is TGTGCCAGCAGCCAAGACCCGGGACAGGGTAGGGAGCCCCAGCATTTT.